This T cell receptor (beta chain) was sequenced for a study of T cells in narcolepsy. Clones were read by immunoSEQ multiplex PCR, and TCRdb kept only the in-frame ones, dropping some. The repertoire holds some 37,000 clones, with 70% to 90% as singletons. Germline loops: CDR1 MNHEY, CDR2 SVGAGI. The CDR3 length is 13 residues. V lost 6 bases and J 7 bases, leaving 12 bases between the germline ends. The chain joins TRBV6-5 to TRBJ2-2; TRBD2 might be the D (6 bases). The receptor was derived from a human donor with narcolepsy. Sequencing was done on a sample of CD45RA- memory CD4+ T cells from PBMCs. CDR3 nucleotides: TGTGCCAGCAGCCCCCGGGGGATCGGGGAGCTGTTTTTT. Protein sequence: CASSPRGIGELFF.